These 22 T cell receptor beta chains originate from one sample sequenced in a study of a mutant IDH1 vaccine in newly diagnosed glioma. Measured with immunoSEQ multiplex PCR; TCRdb has only the in-frame clones, and not every one. The sample holds more than 55,000 clones, under 90% seen once. Time point indicated: week 35, safety follow-up. It was 300 ug of mutant IDH1 20-mer peptide that made up each vaccine dose, given with topical imiquimod. The antigens these receptors bind are not known. The sample here was PBMCs, taken from a glioma patient whose treatment included an IDH1 peptide vaccine. The receptor set was obtained from a man aged 30 to 39 with glioma.

The V call is TRBV28, the J call TRBJ1-2; no clear D gene. Deletions cut 4 bases from V and 5 bases from J, with 14 bases between. The V gene's germline CDR1 is MDHEN and CDR2 SYDVKM. The CDR3 totals 14 residues. CDR3 sequence: CASSSPAVQYGYTF. The CDR3 DNA sequence: TGTGCCAGCAGTTCCCCAGCAGTACAGTATGGCTACACCTTC.

This clone was counted only a few times. Here the CDR3 reads CASSPLATNYGYTF. Here the CDR3 DNA reads TGTGCCAGCAGTCCGCTAGCAACTAACTATGGCTACACCTTC. This rearrangement joins TRBV6-6 to TRBJ1-2, with D unclear. Germline CDR1 MNHNY, CDR2 SVGAGI (reference sequence). This CDR3 is 14 amino acids long. V lost 5 bases and J lost 0, with 10 bases in between.

Concerning this clone itself: One end of the junction does not line up with germline, which may come from a read error. The chain joins TRBV6-6 to TRBJ1-2; weak D call: TRBD1 (5 bases). Germline V gene data show CDR1 as MNHNY and CDR2 as SVGAGI (reference sequence). The length of the CDR3 is 15 residues. CDR3 sequence reads: CASIKAGTENYGHTF. CDR3 nucleotides: TGTGCCAGCATTAAAGCCGGGACTGAGAACTATGGCCACACCTTC.

The J gene is TRBJ2-1, the V gene TRBV20-1; D remains ambiguous. V was pared by 0 bases and J by 7 bases, with 4 bases between. This CDR3 is 11 amino acids long. Per the germline V gene, CDR1 is DFQATT and CDR2 is SNEGSKA (reference sequence). The DNA for the CDR3 is TGCAGTGCTAGAGATCTAAATGAGCAGTTCTTC. Translating gives CSARDLNEQFF.

The rearrangement links TRBV6-5 to TRBJ2-5; D might be TRBD2 (7 bases). Trimming removed 0 bases at V and 5 bases at J, with 13 bases between. This CDR3 is built from 15 residues. Germline V gene data show CDR1 as MNHEY and CDR2 as SVGAGI. The CDR3 nucleotides are TGTGCCAGCAGTTACTCGCGGGGAGGGGGGGAGACCCAGTACTTC. Protein sequence: CASSYSRGGGETQYF.

This chain joins TRBV6-1 and TRBJ2-5; D ambiguous. The CDR3 consists of 13 residues. Germline V CDR1 and CDR2: MNHNS, SASEGT. Deletions cut 4 bases from V and 10 bases from J, with 16 bases between. This chain's CDR3 is CASSVDFAAVQYF. The CDR3 DNA sequence: TGTGCCAGCAGTGTGGATTTCGCTGCTGTCCAGTACTTC.

The genes are TRBV28 and TRBJ1-4, with a tentative D call TRBD1 (5 bases). This CDR3 contains 14 residues. Per germline, CDR1 MDHEN and CDR2 SYDVKM. Deletions cut 8 bases from V and 2 bases from J, with 12 bases between. The CDR3 DNA reads as TGTGCCAGCGAGCAGGGTACGACTAATGAAAAACTGTTTTTT. It translates to CASEQGTTNEKLFF.

The chain is built from TRBV6-1 and TRBJ2-1; tentatively, D is TRBD1 or TRBD2 (5 bases each). Germline CDR1 MNHNS, CDR2 SASEGT. CDR3 length: 14 residues. Trimming removed 7 bases from V and 10 bases from J, with 20 bases in between. In DNA, the CDR3 is TGTGCCAGCAACAGCCGGGACCCTAGACAGGAGCAGTTCTTC. Protein sequence: CASNSRDPRQEQFF.

This chain uses TRBV19 with TRBJ1-5; D call uncertain. Per the germline V gene, CDR1 is LNHDA and CDR2 is SQIVND (reference sequence). V lost 0 bases and J lost 2, with 11 bases in between. This CDR3 is built from 16 residues. The CDR3: CASSIDPGLGNQPQHF. The CDR3 DNA reads TGTGCCAGTAGTATAGATCCGGGTTTGGGCAATCAGCCCCAGCATTTT.

V is TRBV29-1 and J is TRBJ1-2; 8 nucleotides line up with TRBD1. Per the germline V gene, CDR1 is SQVTM and CDR2 is ANQGSEA. Trimming took 1 base from V and 4 from J; bases not matched to a gene: 11. The CDR3 runs 16 residues. In nucleotides, the CDR3 is TGCAGCGTTGAAGGGACACCCTACAGGGGGGGCTATGGCTACACCTTC. Translation: CSVEGTPYRGGYGYTF.

In its sample, this clone was seen a few times. The chain carries TRBV30 and TRBJ1-5; D might be TRBD1 (6 bases). Germline lookup yields CDR1 GTSNPN and CDR2 SVGIG (reference sequence). This CDR3 contains 16 residues. Deletions cut 3 bases from V and 0 bases from J, with 15 bases between. DNA for the CDR3: TGTGCCTGGAGCCTTAGGGACAAAAATAGCAATCAGCCCCAGCATTTT. Translation: CAWSLRDKNSNQPQHF. Together with reference TRBV30 and TRBJ1-5, the CDR3 gives the full variable domain: SQTIHQWPATLVQPVGSPLSLECTVEGTSNPNLYWYRQAAGRGLQLLFYSVGIGQISSEVPQNLSASRPQDRQFILSSKKLLLSDSGFYLCAWSLRDKNSNQPQHFGDGTRLSIL.

This chain links TRBV5-1 with TRBJ2-7; D gene ambiguous. This CDR3 contains 12 residues. V lost 0 bases and J lost 4, with 5 bases in between. Germline V gene lookup returns CDR1 SGHRS and CDR2 YFSETQ. This CDR3 is CASSLVAYEQYF. The DNA of the CDR3 is TGCGCCAGCAGCTTGGTGGCATACGAGCAGTACTTC.

The V gene is TRBV5-4, the J gene TRBJ1-4, with 7 bases aligning to TRBD1. Trimming at V came to 4 bases and at J to 5 bases, leaving 5 bases not matched to a gene. CDR1 and CDR2 (germline): SGHNT, YYREEE (reference sequence). The CDR3 has 14 amino acids. This CDR3 is CASSTGQTNEKLFF. The CDR3 nucleotides are TGTGCCAGCAGCACGGGACAGACAAATGAAAAACTGTTTTTT.

The V and J genes are TRBV9 and TRBJ1-1; D may be TRBD1 (6 bases). Germline CDR1 is SGDLS and CDR2 is YYNGEE. The CDR3 runs 15 residues. Trimming removed 3 bases from V and 6 bases from J, with 18 bases in between. CDR3 coding DNA: TGTGCCAGCAGCGGCGGGGGGCGATCGGGCTCTGAAGCTTTCTTT. This gives the protein CASSGGGRSGSEAFF.

This rearrangement joins TRBV2 to TRBJ1-5, with a tentative D call TRBD1 (5 bases). Germline loops: CDR1 SNHLY, CDR2 FYNNEI. Trimming stripped 5 bases from V and 6 bases from J, with 11 bases between. The CDR3 is 13 residues long. The CDR3 nucleotides are TGTGCCAGCAGTCGGGGGGAGGGTCAGCCCCAGCATTTT. It is translated as CASSRGEGQPQHF. Drawing the rest from reference TRBV2 and TRBJ1-5, the complete variable domain is EPEVTQTPSHQVTQMGQEVILRCVPISNHLYFYWYRQILGQKVEFLVSFYNNEISEKSEIFDDQFSVERPDGSNFTLKIRSTKLEDSAMYFCASSRGEGQPQHFGDGTRLSIL.

CDR3 sequence reads: CAWSPGTGVDQPQHF. In DNA form, the CDR3 reads TGTGCCTGGAGCCCGGGGACAGGGGTCGATCAGCCCCAGCATTTT. V gene TRBV30 combines with J gene TRBJ1-5, with TRBD1 identical over 10 bases. Trimming removed 3 bases from V and 5 bases from J; junction bases left unmatched: 7. The CDR3 runs 15 residues. CDR1 GTSNPN and CDR2 SVGIG come from the germline V gene (reference sequence).

The rearrangement links TRBV7-9 to TRBJ1-3, with 10 bases identical to TRBD1. With V trimmed by 5 bases and J by 2 bases, 6 bases remained unmatched. This CDR3 is built from 16 residues. Germline CDR1 SEHNR, CDR2 FQNEAQ (reference sequence). The CDR3 coding sequence is TGTGCCAGCAGCGACACCGGACAGGGGGCTGGAAACACCATATATTTT. It specifies CASSDTGQGAGNTIYF.

This clone turned up a few times. The chain has TRBV10-3 and TRBJ2-2; no clear D gene. The CDR3 covers 13 residues. From germline, CDR1 is ENHRY and CDR2 SYGVKD. V was trimmed by 6 bases and J by 1 base, leaving 6 bases between them. The CDR3 sequence is CAISQLNTGELFF. Written as DNA, the CDR3 is TGTGCCATCAGCCAATTGAACACCGGGGAGCTGTTTTTT.

This chain uses TRBV4-2 with TRBJ1-6; weak D call: TRBD1 (6 bases). This CDR3 has 20 residues. CDR1 is LGHNA and CDR2 is YNFKEQ in the germline V gene. With 3 bases removed from V and 11 bases from J, the gap between germline ends came to 32 bases. The CDR3 coding sequence is TGTGCCAGCAGCCACACCCTTAGCGACAGGCCCCTCTCTAAGGGGACACCCCTCCACTTT. This sequence encodes CASSHTLSDRPLSKGTPLHF.

This CDR3 is CASSLSGGNTGELFF. The CDR3 DNA follows: TGTGCCAGCAGCCTCTCCGGGGGGAACACCGGGGAGCTGTTTTTT. This chain links TRBV7-9 with TRBJ2-2; possible D gene TRBD2, 6 bases. Trimming shortened V by 5 bases and J by 1 base, and 11 bases separated the two germline ends. Germline CDR1 and CDR2: SEHNR and FQNEAQ (reference sequence). This CDR3 has 15 residues.

V gene TRBV29-1 combines with J gene TRBJ2-7; D gene uncertain. CDR3 length: 11 residues. Per germline, CDR1 SQVTM and CDR2 ANQGSEA. The ends were cut back, 7 bases at V and 4 bases at J, with 11 bases in the middle. The CDR3 protein is CSGRVKYEQYF. CDR3 nucleotides: TGCAGCGGGCGTGTAAAGTACGAGCAGTACTTC.

Here the CDR3 DNA reads TGCGCCAGCAGCTTCACACACATTAACACCGGGGAGCTGTTTTTT. It specifies CASSFTHINTGELFF. The genes are TRBV5-1 and TRBJ2-2, with D unclear. Germline V gene data show CDR1 as SGHRS and CDR2 as YFSETQ. CDR3 length: 15 residues. The V and J ends lost 2 bases and 2 bases respectively, with 10 bases between them.